The present T cell receptor beta chain was sequenced within a study of OX40 agonist ivuxolimab in advanced cancers. Study context: With a range of 23 to 79, age averaged 60 years, and about 83% were male.

Comments on this clone: The antigen is unknown.

Method: immunoSEQ multiplex PCR; TCRdb's copy keeps in-frame clones and lacks some. The table shows about 53,000 clones, with around 79% occurring only once. CDR3 length: 13 amino acids. Germline loops: CDR1 SGHAT, CDR2 FQDESV (reference sequence). The V end lost 1 base, the J end lost 5 bases, and 6 bases lay between the germline ends. Study-level findings and limits: Determination of antigen specificity was not performed for the expanded peripheral T cells.

The chain links TRBV11-1 to TRBJ1-5; D unresolved. The specimen comprised CD4+ or CD8+ T cells sorted from blood, sampled in a trial of the OX40 agonist ivuxolimab. The TCR sequence derives from an adult with an advanced solid tumor such as melanoma, head and neck, liver or kidney cancer. The CDR3 protein is CASSLDSHQPQHF. The CDR3 DNA reads as TGTGCCAGCAGCTTAGACAGCCATCAGCCCCAGCATTTT.